Listed here are 15 T cell receptor beta chains from one sample, sequenced in a study of T cells after posttransplantation cyclophosphamide. Sequencing was performed with immunoSEQ multiplex PCR; in TCRdb, only in-frame clones are kept and a portion is missing. The sample gives tens of thousands of clones, none seen only once, and the top ten clones hold about 2%. Sequencing was done on a sample of PBMCs. The receptors shown here come from a man aged 40-50 years in good health, CMV-negative, and a related stem cell transplant donor.

This clone occurred many times. The V and J genes are TRBV28 and TRBJ1-3; perhaps TRBD1 as D (5 bases). Per germline, CDR1 MDHEN and CDR2 SYDVKM. Trimming removed 1 base from V and 0 bases from J, with 13 bases in between. This CDR3 has 17 residues. The DNA for the CDR3 is TGTGCCAGCAGTTTATCCCCGGGGGTGACCTCTGGAAACACCATATATTTT. Translation gives CASSLSPGVTSGNTIYF.

This clone was found many times. The rearrangement links TRBV5-4 to TRBJ2-3; 9 bases align to TRBD2. The CDR3 runs to 16 residues. Germline-derived CDR1 and CDR2 are SGHNT and YYREEE (reference sequence). V trimming: 2 bases; J trimming: 1 base; junction bases outside the gene matches: 5. The CDR3 spells CASSFGGREGTDTQYF. CDR3 coding DNA: TGTGCCAGCAGCTTCGGCGGGAGGGAAGGCACAGATACGCAGTATTTT.

This clone was picked up many times. This rearrangement joins TRBV7-8 to TRBJ2-2, with 10 bases aligning to TRBD2. CDR1 is SGHVS and CDR2 is FQNEAQ in the germline V gene. This CDR3 has 15 amino acids. V lost 5 bases, J lost 7 bases, and 7 bases stayed unmatched. The CDR3 sequence is CASSLSGRGIGELFF. As DNA, the CDR3 is TGTGCCAGCAGCCTGAGCGGGAGGGGTATCGGGGAGCTGTTTTTT.

There are many counts of this clone. Compared with germline, one end of the junction differs, possibly owing to a read error. The CDR3 is CASKDLAGVSGKLFF. The CDR3 region has the DNA TGTGCCAGCAAGGACTTGGCGGGAGTATCCGGGAAGCTGTTTTTT. V is TRBV6-1 and J is TRBJ2-2, with 7 bases aligning to TRBD2. The CDR3 length is 15 residues. Germline CDR1 and CDR2: MNHNS and SASEGT.

This clone appeared many times. This rearrangement joins TRBV4-1 to TRBJ1-3; D gene ambiguous. Deletions cut 0 bases from V and 8 bases from J, with 8 bases between. This CDR3 is built from 13 residues. Germline values: CDR1 MGHRA, CDR2 YSYEKL. CDR3 amino acids: CASSQDRGDTIYF. The CDR3 coding sequence is TGCGCCAGCAGCCAAGATCGGGGTGACACCATATATTTT.

This clone was recorded many times. J is TRBJ2-7 and V is TRBV2; 7 bases are a match to TRBD1. Trimming cost V 1 base and J 3 bases; bases outside gene matches: 9. This CDR3 is built from 16 residues. Germline V gene data show CDR1 as SNHLY and CDR2 as FYNNEI. The CDR3 loop reads CASSEVRGQFFYEQYF. The CDR3 coding sequence is TGTGCCAGCAGTGAAGTTCGGGGACAGTTCTTCTACGAGCAGTACTTC.

The sample holds many counts of this clone. The rearrangement uses TRBV6-5 and TRBJ2-7; 10 positions agree with TRBD2. V was pared by 6 bases and J by 4 bases, with 3 bases of the junction left unmatched. This CDR3 is built from 13 residues. Germline CDR1 MNHEY, CDR2 SVGAGI. CDR3 DNA: TGTGCCAGCAGGAGGACTAGCGGATACGAGCAGTACTTC. Protein product: CASRRTSGYEQYF.

This clone has at least ten counts. This chain joins TRBV10-3 and TRBJ2-1; 7 bases agree with TRBD1. The CDR3 totals 15 residues. Germline loops: CDR1 ENHRY, CDR2 SYGVKD. V shed 6 bases, J shed 3 bases, and the junction held 8 bases outside the gene matches. Written as DNA, the CDR3 is TGTGCCATCAGCCAAGGGACAGAAAACTACAATGAGCAGTTCTTC. Protein: CAISQGTENYNEQFF.

This clone has ten or more counts. The chain uses TRBV4-2 and TRBJ2-1; the D gene is possibly TRBD2 (6 bases). V lost 0 bases to trimming and J lost 6 bases, with 18 bases between them. The germline V gene encodes CDR1 LGHNA and CDR2 YNFKEQ. The CDR3 has 17 amino acids. Here the CDR3 reads CASSQEGGGRRLNEQFF. The CDR3 bases are TGTGCCAGCAGCCAAGAGGGTGGAGGGAGGCGCCTCAATGAGCAGTTCTTC.

This clone was seen repeatedly, ten times or more. The chain joins TRBV6-1 to TRBJ1-5; D is unclear. Germline CDR1 is MNHNS and CDR2 is SASEGT. The V end was cut by 6 bases, the J end by 6 bases, with 15 bases between. This CDR3 contains 14 residues. The CDR3 loop reads CASRPVSPGQPQHF. Written as DNA, the CDR3 is TGTGCCAGCAGGCCGGTTAGTCCAGGTCAGCCCCAGCATTTT.

Many counts were recorded for this clone. The chain joins TRBV6-1 to TRBJ2-7; a possible D gene is TRBD1 (6 bases). Trimming cost V 2 bases and J 2 bases, with 13 bases left between them. The germline V gene has CDR1 MNHNS and CDR2 SASEGT. The CDR3 spans 15 residues. CDR3 DNA: TGTGCCAGCAGTGAATTGACAGGATCGACCTACGAGCAGTACTTC. Protein: CASSELTGSTYEQYF.

This clone appeared many times. The rearrangement joins TRBV28 to TRBJ1-5; maybe TRBD1 (6 bases). The CDR3 contains 13 residues. Germline V gene sequence: CDR1 MDHEN, CDR2 SYDVKM. V was trimmed by 11 bases and J by 6 bases, leaving 17 bases between them. CDR3 loop: CAGRAGDGQPQHF. CDR3 DNA: TGTGCCGGGAGGGCAGGGGATGGTCAGCCCCAGCATTTT.

Ten or more counts support this clone. The chain combines TRBV7-9 with TRBJ2-1; D unresolved. This CDR3 region has 13 residues. The germline V gene has CDR1 SEHNR and CDR2 FQNEAQ (reference sequence). Trimming removed 4 bases at V and 5 bases at J, with 9 bases between. The CDR3 reads CASSSPQNNEQFF. The DNA for the CDR3 is TGTGCCAGCAGCTCCCCACAGAACAATGAGCAGTTCTTC.

There are many counts of this clone. The chain links TRBV7-7 to TRBJ2-3; D remains unclear. V was trimmed by 4 bases and J by 0 bases, leaving 11 bases between them. This CDR3 spans 15 amino acids. The germline gives CDR1 SSHAT, CDR2 FNYEAQ (reference sequence). In DNA form, the CDR3 reads TGTGCCAGCAGCTCGACGTGGGCTAGCACAGATACGCAGTATTTT. This encodes CASSSTWASTDTQYF.

This clone was seen repeatedly, ten times or more. This chain links TRBV9 with TRBJ2-3; TRBD2 matches 9 bases. This CDR3 spans 16 amino acids. The V gene's germline CDR1 is SGDLS and CDR2 YYNGEE. V shed 1 base, J shed 0 bases, and the junction held 3 bases outside the gene matches. In nucleotides, the CDR3 is TGTGCCAGCAGCGTATTGAGCGGGGGGAGCACAGATACGCAGTATTTT. This gives the protein CASSVLSGGSTDTQYF.